These 8 T cell receptor beta chains originate from one sample sequenced in a study of regulatory T cells in long-lasting Graves disease. Arm-PCR of CDR3 regions and iRepertoire HTBI primers were the basis on which TCR beta libraries were built. TCRdb fed the multiplex PCR reads into MiXCR, producing one record per CDR3 protein. The sample contains roughly 500,000 distinct CDR3 sequences, 20% to 25% of which appear only once. Time point described: persistent/refractory GD, antithyroid drugs over 5 years with positive TRAb. RNA from PBMCs was the source of the TCR library. The source material was peripheral blood mononuclear cells (PBMCs), sampled when the disease was refractory, from a patient treated with antithyroid drugs. The receptors here all came from a female donor with Graves disease.

V is TRBV5-6 and J is TRBJ2-2, with a tentative D call TRBD2 (6 bases). V dropped 5 bases and J dropped 4 bases, with 15 bases sitting between them. The V gene's germline CDR1 is SGHDT and CDR2 YYEEEE. The CDR3 consists of 15 residues. The CDR3 loop reads CASRSGPLATGELFF. CDR3 bases: TGTGCCAGCAGGAGCGGGCCCTTGGCCACCGGGGAGCTGTTTTTT.

This clonotype has more than one count but fewer than ten. The chain couples TRBV15 to TRBJ2-5; 9 bases are shared with TRBD1. Germline values: CDR1 LNHNV, CDR2 YYDKDF (reference sequence). The CDR3 is made up of 15 amino acids. Trimming took 4 bases from V and 5 from J; bases not matched to a gene: 8. CDR3 sequence: CATSTAQGAAETQYF. CDR3 in DNA: TGTGCCACCAGCACCGCACAGGGGGCGGCGGAGACCCAGTACTTC.

CDR3 in amino acids: CASSWGQGTEKLFF. The CDR3 nucleotides read TGTGCCAGCAGCTGGGGCCAGGGGACCGAAAAACTGTTTTTT. This chain links TRBV5-6 with TRBJ1-4; D possibly corresponds to TRBD1 (6 bases). V dropped 3 bases and J dropped 8 bases, with 14 bases sitting between them. This CDR3 has 14 residues. Looked up from germline, CDR1 is SGHDT and CDR2 is YYEEEE.

A few counts support this clonotype. This chain uses TRBV12-3 or TRBV12-4 with TRBJ2-7, with TRBD1 identical over 7 bases. The junction had 13 bases not matched to a gene; V was cut back by 8 bases and J by 6 bases. There are 14 residues in the CDR3. The CDR3 loop is CASAKTGAPGEQYF. The CDR3 nucleotides are TGTGCCAGCGCAAAAACAGGGGCGCCAGGCGAGCAGTACTTC.

This chain joins TRBV3-1 and TRBJ2-7; 9 nucleotides align to TRBD2. V gave up 1 base and J gave up 3 bases; unmatched junction bases: 4. CDR3 length: 15 residues. CDR1 and CDR2 from the germline V gene are LGHDT and YNNKEL (reference sequence). This CDR3 is CASSQGPSGNYEQYF. In nucleotides, the CDR3 is TGTGCCAGCAGCCAAGGTCCTAGCGGGAACTACGAGCAGTACTTC.

J is TRBJ2-7 and V is TRBV28; TRBD2 agrees at 9 bases. This CDR3 spans 16 amino acids. Per the germline V gene, CDR1 is MDHEN and CDR2 is SYDVKM. The trim removed 6 bases at V and 4 bases at J, leaving 13 bases unmatched. The CDR3 reads CASSQAGGRAGYEQYF. CDR3 nucleotide sequence: TGTGCCAGCAGCCAAGCCGGCGGGAGGGCCGGGTACGAGCAGTACTTC.

This clonotype appeared many times. The CDR3 reads CASSLVPPRLVSTGELFF. CDR3 nucleotides: TGTGCCAGCAGCTTAGTTCCTCCCCGACTAGTTTCCACCGGGGAGCTGTTTTTT. The chain has TRBV11-2 and TRBJ2-2, with D perhaps matching TRBD2 (6 bases). Germline-derived CDR1 and CDR2 are SGHAT and FQNNGV. CDR3 length equals 18 residues. Trimming took 1 base from V and 4 from J, leaving 19 bases between them.

This clonotype was counted only a few times. CDR3 region: CASSEQGANGELFF. CDR3 DNA: TGTGCCAGCAGTGAACAGGGGGCCAACGGGGAGCTGTTTTTT. The V gene is TRBV6-1, the J gene TRBJ2-2; 8 nucleotides line up with TRBD1. V dropped 2 bases and J dropped 7; count of bases not matched to a gene: 3. CDR3 size: 14 residues. CDR1 and CDR2 from the germline V gene are MNHNS and SASEGT.